Reported below is one T cell receptor beta chain. Generated by immunoSEQ multiplex PCR, the TCRdb table keeps only in-frame clones and is missing some. The sample holds 65,000 to 85,000 clones, approximately 86% seen once. Excluded were patients having autoimmune disease history or systemic immunosuppression. The CDR3 is 13 residues long. Germline loops: CDR1 MNHEY, CDR2 SVGAGI. The entry originates in a study of OX40 agonist ivuxolimab in advanced cancers. Study in general: Patients received intravenous ivuxolimab every 2 weeks at 0.01 to 10 mg/kg. Averaging about 60 years in age, with a range of about 20 to 90, the cohort was around 87% male.

The sample in question was CD4+ or CD8+ T cells sorted from blood, obtained in a trial of the OX40 agonist ivuxolimab. This sequence was found in an adult with an advanced solid tumor such as melanoma, head and neck, liver or kidney cancer. The chain couples TRBV6-5 to TRBJ2-5, with D unclear. The DNA end is a closer match to TRBJ2-7, so the J assignment may be wrong. This chain's CDR3 is CASSRAATYEQYF. The CDR3 coding sequence is TGTGCCAGCAGCCGCGCGGCCACCTACGAGCAGTACTTC.